The subject of this entry is one T cell receptor (beta chain). As yet, its antigen is unknown. Germline lookup yields CDR1 SGHNT and CDR2 YENEEA. V lost 1 base, J lost 7 bases, and 5 bases stayed unmatched. This CDR3 is 15 amino acids long. 13 Jbeta primers and 60 Vbeta primers were used for the PCR. Sequencing used immunoSEQ multiplex PCR; TCRdb keeps in-frame clones, though not all of them. The data show 170,000 or so clones, around 80% seen once. This sample is part of a study of cytomegalovirus exposure and HLA in healthy donors. Study-level points and caveats: Among immune exposure information, only CMV serostatus was available.

This sequence joins TRBV11-3 and TRBJ2-1; TRBD2 agrees at 9 bases. Source material: PBMCs. This sequence originates from a man aged 30 to 39 in good health and CMV-seropositive. This CDR3 reads CASSLGRGGRNEQFF. DNA of the CDR3: TGTGCCAGCAGCTTAGGGCGGGGGGGCCGAAATGAGCAGTTCTTC. The full variable domain, with the rest looked up from reference TRBV11-3 and TRBJ2-1, is EAGVVQSPRYKIIEKKQPVAFWCNPISGHNTLYWYLQNLGQGPELLIRYENEEAVDDSQLPKDRFSAERLKGVDSTLKIQPAELGDSAVYLCASSLGRGGRNEQFFGPGTRLTVL.